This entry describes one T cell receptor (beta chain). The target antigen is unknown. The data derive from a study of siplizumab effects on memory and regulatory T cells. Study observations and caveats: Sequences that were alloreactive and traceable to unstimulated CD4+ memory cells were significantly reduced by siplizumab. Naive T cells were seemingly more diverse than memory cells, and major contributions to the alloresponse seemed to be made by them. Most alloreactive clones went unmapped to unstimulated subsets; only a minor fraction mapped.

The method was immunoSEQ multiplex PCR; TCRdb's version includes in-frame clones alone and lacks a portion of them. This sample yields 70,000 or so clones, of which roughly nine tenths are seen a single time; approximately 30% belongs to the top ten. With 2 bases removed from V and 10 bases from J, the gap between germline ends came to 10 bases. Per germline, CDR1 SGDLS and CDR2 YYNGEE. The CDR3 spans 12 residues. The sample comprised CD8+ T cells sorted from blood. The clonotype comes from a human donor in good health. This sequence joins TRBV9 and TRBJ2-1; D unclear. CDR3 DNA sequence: TGTGCCAGCAGCGTCGTTGGGCGGGAGCAGTTCTTC. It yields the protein CASSVVGREQFF.